This TCR beta chain was profiled in a study of blood T cell repertoires in COVID-19 (dated by TCRdb to 2018 to 2021). Notes on the research overall: The collaborator samples originated in the United States, Italy and Spain and spanned the acute and convalescent phases of COVID-19. The prospective study material was composed of cDNA or gDNA derived from T cells, B-cell-depleted T cells, or PBMCs. The dataset comprised deeply sampled blood TCRbeta repertoires from subjects exposed to, actively infected with, or recovered from COVID-19. The repertoires were released in a freely available public database intended as a resource for research on the immune response to SARS-CoV-2. Samples were obtained from the ongoing ImmuneRACE study (first 160 participants) and from about 1,300 subjects provided by 6 global collaborators. Nearly every sample came with metadata listing a de-identified subject ID, COVID-19 status, age in years and sex. Where HLA class I and class II types were available, the types were taken from metadata supplied by the sample provider, not from assay-based typing.

TCRbeta CDR3 regions were amplified from genomic DNA using the immunoSEQ Assay, a bias-controlled multiplex PCR. The original pipeline was this. Nucleated cell counts per sample were estimated from amplification of reference gene primers within the assay. To quantify the absolute abundance of each unique TCRbeta CDR3 rearrangement, sequence reads were collapsed and filtered. For each sample, productive Simpson clonality was calculated as the square root of Simpson's diversity index over productive rearrangements. Drawn from immuneACCESS, this table holds only the in-frame rearrangements with V and J called that TCRdb kept. Clones are partly lost; checked studies trace under half to an unresolved V gene and leave the rest unexplained. V and J calls and clone size are given by that table; D and trimming were obtained from the DNA. Within this sample are approximately 210,000 clones, with roughly 80% of them counted one time only. The ten largest clonotypes hold around 19% of the sample.

Whole blood was collected in K2EDTA tubes by collaborating institutions according to the institutions' own protocols. For TCRbeta analysis, collaborators shipped samples as frozen whole blood, isolated PBMCs, or DNA extracted from either of those sample types. Overall study outcomes, separate from this receptor: The amount of clinical and demographic metadata varied by source and participant and was provided uncurated.

A word on this clone: This clone's antigen is unknown. Base qualities are not provided; no much larger clone lies one nucleotide away.

The specimen was peripheral blood. The TCR originated in a human donor in a cohort sampled during active COVID-19.

The CDR3 region has the sequence CASTPGAYSNYGYTF. The DNA sequence reads TGTGCCAGCACTCCCGGAGCGTACTCTAACTATGGCTACACCTTC. The chain uses TRBV7-2 and TRBJ1-2; the D gene is not confidently resolved. Inclusive of the bounding cysteine and phenylalanine, the CDR3 is 15 residues long. Just CDR3 DNA is preserved here, 45 bases in frame from base 1. Trimming takes 7 bases from V and 0 bases from J, and the germline ends sit 15 bases apart. CDR1 is given as SGHTA and CDR2 as FQGNSA, both from the germline V gene.